The present T cell receptor beta chain was sequenced within a study of read filtering for tumor transcriptome and immune sequencing. Study-wide context: By R-ISS, stages I, II and III held about 8, 16 and 7 patients. Whole-transcriptome libraries were prepared after DNase treatment. Study-level results: IR-seq captured clonotypes deeper and more reliably than RNA-seq.

This library used approximately 0.4 ug RNA and molecular barcoded adaptors spanning alpha/delta and beta/gamma chains. A single record per CDR3 protein comes from TCRdb applying MiXCR to the reads. The sample contains 35,000 to 50,000 distinct CDR3 sequences, 20% of which appear only once. Germline V gene lookup returns CDR1 SQVTM and CDR2 ANQGSEA. There are 13 residues in the CDR3. V shed 0 bases and J shed 8 bases, with 11 bases lying between them. This clonotype was observed many times. Its antigen is as yet unknown. J is TRBJ2-1 and V is TRBV29-1; D unclear. The clonotype was recovered from a donor aged 40 or older with multiple myeloma. Input material: a population of CD138-negative cells sorted from bone marrow. In nucleotides, the CDR3 is TGCAGCGTTGAAGATCTACTCCGGCATGAGCAGTTCTTC. It codes for CSVEDLLRHEQFF.